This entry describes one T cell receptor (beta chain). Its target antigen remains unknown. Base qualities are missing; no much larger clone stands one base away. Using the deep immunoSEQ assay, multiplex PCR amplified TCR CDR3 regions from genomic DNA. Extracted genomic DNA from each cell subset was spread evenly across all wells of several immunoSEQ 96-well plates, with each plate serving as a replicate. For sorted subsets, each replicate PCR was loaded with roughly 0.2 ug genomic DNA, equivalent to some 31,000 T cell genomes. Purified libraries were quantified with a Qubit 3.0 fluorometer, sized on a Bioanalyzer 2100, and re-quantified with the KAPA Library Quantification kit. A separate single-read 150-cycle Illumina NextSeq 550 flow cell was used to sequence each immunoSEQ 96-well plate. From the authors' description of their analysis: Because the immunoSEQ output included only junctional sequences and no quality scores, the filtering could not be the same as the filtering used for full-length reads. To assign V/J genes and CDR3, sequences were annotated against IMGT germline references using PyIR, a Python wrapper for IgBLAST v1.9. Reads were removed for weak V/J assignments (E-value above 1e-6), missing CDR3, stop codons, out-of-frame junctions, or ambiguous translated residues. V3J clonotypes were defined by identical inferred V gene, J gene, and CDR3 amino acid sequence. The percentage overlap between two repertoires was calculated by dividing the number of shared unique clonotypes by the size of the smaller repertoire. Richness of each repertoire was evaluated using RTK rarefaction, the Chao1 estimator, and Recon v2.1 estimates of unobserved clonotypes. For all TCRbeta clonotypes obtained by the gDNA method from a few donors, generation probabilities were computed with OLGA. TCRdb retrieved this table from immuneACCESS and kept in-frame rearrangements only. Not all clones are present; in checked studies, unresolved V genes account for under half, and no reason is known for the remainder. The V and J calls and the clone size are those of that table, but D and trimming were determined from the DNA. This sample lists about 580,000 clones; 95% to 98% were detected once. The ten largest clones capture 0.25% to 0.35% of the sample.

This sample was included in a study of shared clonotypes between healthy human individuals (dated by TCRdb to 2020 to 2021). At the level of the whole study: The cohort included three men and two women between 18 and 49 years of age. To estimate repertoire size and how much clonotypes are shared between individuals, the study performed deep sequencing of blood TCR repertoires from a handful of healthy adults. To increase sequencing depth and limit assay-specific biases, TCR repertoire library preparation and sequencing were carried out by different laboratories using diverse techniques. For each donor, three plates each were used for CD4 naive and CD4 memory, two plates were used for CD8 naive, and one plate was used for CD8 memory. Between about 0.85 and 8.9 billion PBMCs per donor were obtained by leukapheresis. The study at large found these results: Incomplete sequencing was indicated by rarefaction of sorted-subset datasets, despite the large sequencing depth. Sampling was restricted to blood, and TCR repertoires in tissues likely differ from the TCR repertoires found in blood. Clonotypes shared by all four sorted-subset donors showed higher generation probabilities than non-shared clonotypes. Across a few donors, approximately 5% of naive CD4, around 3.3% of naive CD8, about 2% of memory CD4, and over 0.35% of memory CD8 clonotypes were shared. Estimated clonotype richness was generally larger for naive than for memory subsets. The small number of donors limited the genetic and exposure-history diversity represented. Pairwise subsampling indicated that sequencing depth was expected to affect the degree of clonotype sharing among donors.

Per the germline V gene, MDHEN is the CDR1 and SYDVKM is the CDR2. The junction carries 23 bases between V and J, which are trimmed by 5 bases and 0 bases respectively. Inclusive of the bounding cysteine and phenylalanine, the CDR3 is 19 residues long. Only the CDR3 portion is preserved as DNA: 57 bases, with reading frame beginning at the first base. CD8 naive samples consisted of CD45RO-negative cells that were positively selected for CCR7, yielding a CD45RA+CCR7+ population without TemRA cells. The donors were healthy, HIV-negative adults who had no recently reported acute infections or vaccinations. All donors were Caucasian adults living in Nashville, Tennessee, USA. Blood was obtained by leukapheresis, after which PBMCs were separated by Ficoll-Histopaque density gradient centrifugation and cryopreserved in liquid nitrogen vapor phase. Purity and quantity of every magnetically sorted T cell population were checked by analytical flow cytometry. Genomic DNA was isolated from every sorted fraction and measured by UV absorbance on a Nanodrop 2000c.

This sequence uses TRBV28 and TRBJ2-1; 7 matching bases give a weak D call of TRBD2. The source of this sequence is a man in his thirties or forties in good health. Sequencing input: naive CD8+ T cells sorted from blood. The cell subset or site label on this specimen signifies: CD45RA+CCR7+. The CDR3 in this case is CASSPQGIDGRSSYNEQFF. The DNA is TGTGCCAGCAGTCCCCAGGGGATAGACGGGAGGAGCTCCTACAATGAGCAGTTCTTC. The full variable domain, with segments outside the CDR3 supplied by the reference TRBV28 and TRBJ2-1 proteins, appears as DVKVTQSSRYLVKRTGEKVFLECVQDMDHENMFWYRQDPGLGLRLIYFSYDVKMKEKGDIPEGYSVSREKKERFSLILESASTNQTSMYLCASSPQGIDGRSSYNEQFFGPGTRLTVL.